These 23 T cell receptor beta chains were sequenced from one sample in a study of T cells in Graves' hyperthyroidism and ophthalmopathy. RNA transcripts were the template for amplifying TCR beta CDR3 regions. The HTBI set primed first-round TCR CDR3 RT-PCR. TCRdb re-called the multiplex PCR reads with MiXCR, one entry per CDR3 protein. The repertoire consists of roughly 500,000 distinct CDR3 sequences, with 40% to 55% occurring once and the leading ten covering about 45%. Sequenced input: peripheral blood or thyroid tissue (not recorded which). The receptors here all came from an adult woman with Graves' disease, either hyperthyroidism or ophthalmopathy (not recorded which).

V and J are TRBV12-3 or TRBV12-4 and TRBJ2-2; 13 nucleotides align to TRBD2. The CDR3 runs 16 residues. With V trimmed by 5 bases and J by 7 bases, 7 bases remained unmatched. In DNA, the CDR3 is TGTGCCAGCAGTCGCGGGACTAGCGGGGCGGACGGGGAGCTGTTTTTT. It translates to CASSRGTSGADGELFF.

To note about this clonotype: The junction shows a germline mismatch at one end, possibly a read error. The rearrangement uses TRBV7-9 and TRBJ2-7, with 10 bases fitting TRBD2. The CDR3 is made up of 15 amino acids. Germline lookup yields CDR1 SEHNR and CDR2 FQNEAQ (reference sequence). The CDR3 sequence: CASSHTSGASYEQCF. In DNA, the CDR3 is TGCGCCAGCAGCCATACTAGCGGGGCGTCCTACGAGCAGTGCTTC.

This clonotype was counted a few times. The chain joins TRBV2 to TRBJ2-3, with 9 bases lining up with TRBD1. Looked up from germline, CDR1 is SNHLY and CDR2 is FYNNEI. After removal of 6 bases from V and 6 bases from J, the junction contained 4 bases not matched to a gene. The CDR3 runs 13 residues. The chain's CDR3 is CASSSQGADTQYF. CDR3 bases: TGTGCCAGCAGCTCACAGGGGGCGGATACGCAGTATTTT.

DNA of the CDR3: TGTGCCAGCATCGGAACAGGGCTCGGTGAAGCTTTCTTT. Translating it yields CASIGTGLGEAFF. The J gene is TRBJ1-1, the V gene TRBV25-1; TRBD1 is a possible D gene (6 bases). The germline V and J ends were trimmed by 7 bases and 7 bases, with 16 bases remaining between them. Germline V CDR1 and CDR2: MGHDK, SYGVNS. The CDR3 has 13 residues.

This clonotype was counted between two and nine times. The genes are TRBV20-1 and TRBJ1-2; a possible D gene is TRBD1 (5 bases). The CDR3 sequence is 16 residues long. The ends were cut back, 3 bases at V and 6 bases at J, with 23 bases in the middle. Germline V gene lookup returns CDR1 DFQATT and CDR2 SNEGSKA (reference sequence). CDR3 protein: CSASGADTSGDDGYTF. The CDR3 nucleotides are TGCAGTGCTAGTGGGGCGGACACTTCCGGGGACGATGGCTACACCTTC.

The chain recombines TRBV7-2 with TRBJ1-2; no definite D call. This CDR3 region has 15 residues. Trimming took off 0 bases at V and 4 bases at J, with 12 bases between the two ends. Germline CDR1 is SGHTA and CDR2 is FQGNSA. Written as DNA, the CDR3 is TGTGCCAGCAGCTTAGCACCCACTGAACTCTATGGCTACACCTTC. This gives the protein CASSLAPTELYGYTF.

J is TRBJ2-5 and V is TRBV6-5; D remains unclear. V gave up 0 bases and J gave up 4 bases, with 12 bases separating them. Germline loops: CDR1 MNHEY, CDR2 SVGAGI. CDR3 size: 15 residues. The CDR3 protein is CASSYSFHGGETQYF. CDR3 nucleotides: TGTGCCAGCAGTTACTCTTTCCATGGTGGAGAGACCCAGTACTTC.

The rearrangement links TRBV6-5 to TRBJ2-5, with 7 bases that match TRBD2. CDR1 is MNHEY, CDR2 SVGAGI, per germline. The CDR3 loop spans 15 amino acids. J lost 5 bases, V lost 2 bases, and 8 bases had no gene match. The CDR3 region is CASSYGGRLGETQYF. The DNA of the CDR3 is TGTGCCAGCAGTTACGGCGGGAGACTAGGGGAGACCCAGTACTTC.

The V call is TRBV29-1, the J call TRBJ2-7, with D perhaps matching TRBD1 or TRBD2 (6 bases each). V gave up 8 bases and J gave up 6 bases, with 17 bases separating them. The CDR3 loop spans 12 amino acids. Per the germline V gene, CDR1 is SQVTM and CDR2 is ANQGSEA. This chain's CDR3 is CSLGGGLGEQYF. The DNA for the CDR3 is TGCAGCTTAGGGGGAGGATTGGGCGAGCAGTACTTC.

As concerns this clonotype: Since a much larger clone is just one base distant, this may be a read error. The chain recombines TRBV7-2 with TRBJ1-1; 11 positions agree with TRBD1. Germline V gene lookup returns CDR1 SGHTA and CDR2 FQGNSA. Germline trimming cut 5 bases from V and 4 bases from J; bases unmatched to any gene: 9. The CDR3 contains 16 residues. CDR3: CASSRTGGLFVTEAFF. CDR3 nucleotide sequence: TGTGCCAGCAGCCGGACAGGGGGCCTCTTCGTCACTGAAGCTTTCTTT.

This chain's CDR3 is CASSTDGGSGYTF. The CDR3 DNA reads as TGTGCCAGCAGCACCGATGGGGGCTCTGGCTACACCTTC. V and J are TRBV7-7 and TRBJ1-2; D may be TRBD1 (6 bases). Between the trimmed V and J ends, which lost 5 bases and 7 bases, there was a span of 14 bases. The CDR3 has 13 amino acids. The V gene's germline CDR1 is SSHAT and CDR2 FNYEAQ (reference sequence). Combining the CDR3 with reference TRBV7-7 and TRBJ1-2 gives the whole variable domain GAGVSQSPRYKVTKRGQDVTLRCDPISSHATLYWYQQALGQGPEFLTYFNYEAQPDKSGLPSDRFSAERPEGSISTLTIQRTEQRDSAMYRCASSTDGGSGYTFGSGTRLTVV.

This clonotype was counted many times. This chain links TRBV11-3 with TRBJ1-1, with D possibly TRBD1 on 5 matching bases. CDR1 is SGHNT and CDR2 is YENEEA in the germline V gene. The germline V and J ends were trimmed by 3 bases and 1 base, with 6 bases remaining between them. The CDR3 consists of 13 residues. The CDR3 reads CASSFGTNTEAFF. CDR3 nucleotides: TGTGCCAGCAGCTTCGGGACGAACACTGAAGCTTTCTTT.

Comment on this clonotype: Since a much larger clone is just one base distant, this may be a read error. The chain combines TRBV20-1 with TRBJ2-2; perhaps TRBD1 as D (6 bases). The CDR3 sequence is 14 residues long. Trimming pared 3 bases from V and 7 bases from J, leaving 15 bases between. The germline CDR1 and CDR2 sequences are DFQATT and SNEGSKA (reference sequence). CDR3 DNA sequence: TGCAGTGCTAGGATGACAGGAGTGGTCGGGGAGCTGTTTTTT. As protein: CSARMTGVVGELFF.

This clonotype was recorded only once. The CDR3 carries no conserved terminal phenylalanine or tryptophan, so it likely arises from a read error. The rearrangement links TRBV7-9 to TRBJ2-7, with D tentatively TRBD1 (6 bases). V lost 4 bases and J 4 bases, leaving 11 bases between the germline ends. The CDR3 consists of 13 residues. Germline V lookup: CDR1 SEHNR, CDR2 FQNEAQ (reference sequence). The CDR3 DNA reads as TGTGCCAGCAGCTGGGACACAGCATACGAGCAGTACTCC. Its protein product is CASSWDTAYEQYS.

The chain carries TRBV2 and TRBJ1-5; TRBD1 agrees at 8 bases. CDR3 length: 20 residues. Germline lookup yields CDR1 SNHLY and CDR2 FYNNEI. J lost 6 bases, V lost 7 bases, and 26 bases had no gene match. As DNA, the CDR3 is TGTGCCAGCACCCTAGCGGTGGACACCGGGGAGCTGACAGGGGCTCAGCCCCAGCATTTT. Residues: CASTLAVDTGELTGAQPQHF.

In nucleotides, the CDR3 is TGCAGTGCTCAACCGTCTACCGGGACCCAGTACTTC. It specifies CSAQPSTGTQYF. The rearrangement links TRBV20-1 to TRBJ2-5; D gene ambiguous. Germline lookup yields CDR1 DFQATT and CDR2 SNEGSKA (reference sequence). V lost 5 bases, J lost 7 bases, and 14 bases lay in between. The CDR3 is 12 amino acids.

This clonotype appeared many times. The rearrangement links TRBV28 to TRBJ1-1; a possible D gene is TRBD1 (5 bases). V dropped 6 bases and J dropped 5 bases, with 10 bases sitting between them. Germline values: CDR1 MDHEN, CDR2 SYDVKM. This CDR3 spans 12 amino acids. The CDR3 protein is CASRGRGTEAFF. In DNA form, the CDR3 reads TGTGCCAGCAGAGGGAGGGGAACTGAAGCTTTCTTT.

The chain combines TRBV29-1 with TRBJ2-5, with D perhaps TRBD2 (6 bases). Per germline, CDR1 SQVTM and CDR2 ANQGSEA. V dropped 1 base and J dropped 5 bases, with 11 bases sitting between them. The CDR3 covers 13 residues. The CDR3 bases are TGCAGCGTTGAAGGGGGCGCGGGGGAGACCCAGTACTTC. The encoded protein is CSVEGGAGETQYF.

The V and J genes are TRBV2 and TRBJ1-2, with TRBD1 as a possible D gene (5 bases). In germline, CDR1 is SNHLY, CDR2 FYNNEI. The CDR3 runs to 14 residues. V was clipped by 3 bases and J by 8 bases, with 16 bases between them. CDR3 DNA: TGTGCCAGCAGTGATGTCCAGGGAGTTCGGGGCTACACCTTC. Translated, it gives CASSDVQGVRGYTF.

The genes are TRBV7-8 and TRBJ2-7; 9 nucleotides align to TRBD1. Germline trimming cut 8 bases from V and 1 base from J; bases unmatched to any gene: 6. CDR3 length: 14 residues. From germline, CDR1 is SGHVS and CDR2 FQNEAQ. The CDR3 reads CASQPGQGSYEQYF. CDR3 DNA: TGTGCCAGCCAACCGGGACAGGGATCCTACGAGCAGTACTTC.

This clonotype was recorded many times. This rearrangement joins TRBV3-1 to TRBJ2-5; D is ambiguous. Looked up from germline, CDR1 is LGHDT and CDR2 is YNNKEL (reference sequence). With 0 bases removed from V and 1 base from J, the gap between germline ends came to 6 bases. This CDR3 is built from 14 residues. The chain's CDR3 is CASSQEHGQETQYF. CDR3 coding DNA: TGTGCCAGCAGCCAAGAGCACGGCCAAGAGACCCAGTACTTC.

This clonotype appeared many times. The rearrangement links TRBV9 to TRBJ2-2; no reliable D call. Germline V CDR1 and CDR2: SGDLS, YYNGEE. The CDR3 is 14 amino acids. V lost 0 bases and J 7 bases, leaving 10 bases between the germline ends. The CDR3 region has the DNA TGTGCCAGCAGCGTAGAATTAGGGAACGGGGAGCTGTTTTTT. Translating it yields CASSVELGNGELFF.

In its sample, this clonotype was seen once. J is TRBJ2-2 and V is TRBV29-1; D tentatively fits TRBD1 or TRBD2 (6 bases each). CDR3 length equals 14 residues. Trimming left V 7 bases short and J 4 bases short, with 16 bases between. Germline V gives CDR1 SQVTM, CDR2 ANQGSEA. CDR3 bases: TGCAGCGCTTGCCGGGGGCCCAGCACCGGGGAGCTGTTTTTT. Protein: CSACRGPSTGELFF.